This TCR beta chain was profiled in a study of molecular identifiers for immune sequencing clone quantification. Study-level information: Replicate runs used RNA from roughly 20,000 or 100,000 naive CD8 cells, which was split five ways into aliquots, and four of those aliquots were then sequenced.

TCRdb processed the PCR reads anew with MiXCR; each CDR3 protein has one entry. The sample has approximately 40,000 distinct CDR3 sequences; 15% to 20% are singletons. Naive CD8 T cells underwent sorting with the CD8+CD4-CCR7+CD45RA+ definition. General study points: The study reportedly detected spiked Jurkat TCR RNA from one cell among 990,000 or so naive cells.

As for this clonotype: Its antigen is unknown.

Germline V gives CDR1 LNHNV, CDR2 YYDKDF (reference sequence). This CDR3 comprises 15 residues. Germline trimming cut 5 bases from V and 6 bases from J; bases unmatched to any gene: 6. This clonotype originated in a human donor in good health. Some libraries in this study had Jurkat cell RNA spiked in. The genes are TRBV15 and TRBJ2-2, with TRBD1 matching 10 bases. Sequenced: naive CD8+ T cells from blood, with Jurkat cell RNA spiked in. Specified subset: FACS-sorted CD8+CD4-CCR7+CD45RA+ naive T cells. The CDR3 DNA sequence: TGTGCCACCAGCCCCTGGACAGGGGGGCCCGGGGAGCTGTTTTTT. Amino acids: CATSPWTGGPGELFF.